This TCR beta chain stems from a study of STAT3 mutations in large granular lymphocyte leukemia (dated by TCRdb to 2018 to 2020). Notes on the research overall: Canonical activating STAT3 mutations were detected in roughly half of the longitudinally sequenced T-LGLL patients. From an initial cohort of 207 LGL patients, about 17 representative T-LGLL cases were picked for longitudinal TCRbeta and STAT3 sequencing. On average, sequencing was done at 4 time points per patient, with the number of samplings ranging from 2 to 8. As controls within the study, two patients with natural killer LGL leukemia were also sequenced longitudinally. Over half of the T-LGLL patients were given one or more immunosuppressive therapy regimens, and roughly 40% of the treated patients had a hematologic response. To reconstruct clonal hierarchy and dynamics, serial deep sequencing of TCRbeta CDR3 and STAT3 was performed in patients with T-cell large granular lymphocyte leukemia.

TCRbeta libraries were sequenced on an Illumina MiSeq, and an average of around 41,000 productive templates per sample was obtained. The immunoSEQ assay, which uses multiplex PCR amplification, was used to generate TCRbeta CDR3 libraries. In the authors' own workflow: Repertoire diversity was computed as previously defined, with values near 0 indicating extremely monoclonal samples. TCRdb retrieved this table from immuneACCESS and kept in-frame rearrangements only. Not all clones are present; in checked studies, unresolved V genes account for under half, and no reason is known for the remainder. D and trimming were read from the DNA, whereas the V and J calls and clone size are those reported in that table. This sample lists approximately 10,000 clones; 65% to 90% were detected once. The ten largest clones capture roughly nine tenths of the sample. What the study reported, not specific to this receptor: In about 30% of the 18 patients, TCR clonotype switching occurred after therapy, and every newly emerging clone was STAT3 wild type. Every T-LGLL patient showed at least one immunodominant TCRbeta clonotype, and about half showed multiple immunodominant subclonotypes. The burden of the dominant TCR clone was higher than the STAT3 mutant burden in several patients, which suggests that the STAT3 mutation arose secondarily inside a clone that had already expanded. Variable intervals between samplings and differing treatment regimens complicated linking therapy response to changes in TCR clonal burden. Because no samples were available when a clone first appeared, clonal expansion was inferred from samplings taken at other points. Persisting codominant clonotypes in some patients meant a small but highly pathogenic clone may have been missed.

Comment on this clone: Which antigen it targets is not known. Qualities for individual bases were not recorded, and no much larger clone is one base off.

The CDR3 holds 15 amino acids from the cysteine to the phenylalanine. The entry retains the CDR3 DNA only, 45 bases that are in frame from base 1. CDR1 and CDR2 are read off the germline V gene as MNHEY and SVGAGI. Trimming leaves V shorter by 8 bases and J shorter by 1 base, with the junction holding 9 bases beyond the gene matches. DNA was extracted from blood mononuclear cells, and the same DNA was used for both TCR and STAT3 sequencing. The chain is made from TRBV6-5 and TRBJ2-7; TRBD1 fits 9 bases in the junction. Sequencing was done on a sample of peripheral blood mononuclear cells. The source is a man of 80 years or more with T-cell large granular lymphocyte leukemia. Some clones in this sample may be carry-over from other donors' samples. The age is the age at diagnosis. The CDR3 region has the sequence CASRSGQGFSYEQYF. At the DNA level, the sequence is TGTGCCAGCCGGTCGGGACAGGGTTTTTCCTACGAGCAGTACTTC.